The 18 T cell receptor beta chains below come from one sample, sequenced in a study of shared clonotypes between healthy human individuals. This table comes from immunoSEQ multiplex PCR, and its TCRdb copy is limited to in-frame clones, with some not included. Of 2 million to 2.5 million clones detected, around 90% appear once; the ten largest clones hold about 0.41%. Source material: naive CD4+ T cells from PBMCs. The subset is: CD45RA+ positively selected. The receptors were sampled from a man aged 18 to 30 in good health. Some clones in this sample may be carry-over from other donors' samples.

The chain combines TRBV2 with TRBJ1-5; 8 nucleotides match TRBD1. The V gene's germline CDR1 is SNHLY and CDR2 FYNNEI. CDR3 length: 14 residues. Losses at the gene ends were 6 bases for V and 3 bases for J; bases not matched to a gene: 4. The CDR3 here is CASSPTGVNQPQHF. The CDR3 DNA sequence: TGTGCCAGCAGCCCGACAGGGGTCAATCAGCCCCAGCATTTT. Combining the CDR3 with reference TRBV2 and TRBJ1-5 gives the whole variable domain EPEVTQTPSHQVTQMGQEVILRCVPISNHLYFYWYRQILGQKVEFLVSFYNNEISEKSEIFDDQFSVERPDGSNFTLKIRSTKLEDSAMYFCASSPTGVNQPQHFGDGTRLSIL.

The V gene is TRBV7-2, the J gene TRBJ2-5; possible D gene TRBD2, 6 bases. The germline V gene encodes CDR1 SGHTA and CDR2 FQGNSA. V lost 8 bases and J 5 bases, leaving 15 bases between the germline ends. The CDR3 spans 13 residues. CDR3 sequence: CASGLPGGETQYF. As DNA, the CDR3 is TGTGCCAGCGGGCTTCCTGGAGGGGAGACCCAGTACTTC. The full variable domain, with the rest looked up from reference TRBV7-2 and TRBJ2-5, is GAGVSQSPSNKVTEKGKDVELRCDPISGHTALYWYRQSLGQGLEFLIYFQGNSAPDKSGLPSDRFSAERTGGSVSTLTIQRTQQEDSAVYLCASGLPGGETQYFGPGTRLLVL.

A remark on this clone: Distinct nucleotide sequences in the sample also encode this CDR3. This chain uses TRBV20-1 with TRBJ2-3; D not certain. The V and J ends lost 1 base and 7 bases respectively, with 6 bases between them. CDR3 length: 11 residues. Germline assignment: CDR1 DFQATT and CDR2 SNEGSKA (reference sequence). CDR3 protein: CSARGRNTQYF. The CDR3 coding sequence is TGCAGTGCTAGAGGGAGAAATACGCAGTATTTT.

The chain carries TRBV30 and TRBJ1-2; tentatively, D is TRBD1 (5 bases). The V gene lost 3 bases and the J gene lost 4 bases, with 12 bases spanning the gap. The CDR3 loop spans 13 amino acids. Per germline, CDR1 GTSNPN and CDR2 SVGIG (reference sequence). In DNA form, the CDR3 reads TGTGCCTGGAGGGGCGGGGCCTTCTATGGCTACACCTTC. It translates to CAWRGGAFYGYTF.

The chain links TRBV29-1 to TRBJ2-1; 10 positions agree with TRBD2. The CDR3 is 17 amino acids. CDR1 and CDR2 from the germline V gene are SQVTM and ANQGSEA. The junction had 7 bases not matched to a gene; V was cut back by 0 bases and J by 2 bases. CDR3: CSVEEGFTSGAYNEQFF. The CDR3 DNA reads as TGCAGCGTTGAAGAGGGGTTCACTAGCGGGGCCTACAATGAGCAGTTCTTC.

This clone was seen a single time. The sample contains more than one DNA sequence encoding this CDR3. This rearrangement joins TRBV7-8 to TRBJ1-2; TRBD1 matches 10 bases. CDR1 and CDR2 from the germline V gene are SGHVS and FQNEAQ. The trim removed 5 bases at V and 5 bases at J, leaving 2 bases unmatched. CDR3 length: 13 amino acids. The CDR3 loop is CASSLDRGYGYTF. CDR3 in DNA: TGTGCCAGCAGCCTGGACAGGGGGTATGGCTACACCTTC.

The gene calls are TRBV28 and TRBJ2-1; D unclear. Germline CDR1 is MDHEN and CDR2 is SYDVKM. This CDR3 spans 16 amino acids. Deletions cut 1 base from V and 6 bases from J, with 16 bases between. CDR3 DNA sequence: TGTGCCAGCAGTTTATCCCGACGACTCTTCACCAATGAGCAGTTCTTC. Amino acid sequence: CASSLSRRLFTNEQFF.

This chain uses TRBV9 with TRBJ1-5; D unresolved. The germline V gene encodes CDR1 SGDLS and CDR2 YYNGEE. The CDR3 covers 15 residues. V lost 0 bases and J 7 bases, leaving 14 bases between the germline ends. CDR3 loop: CASSVGAGRGQPQHF. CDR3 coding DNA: TGTGCCAGCAGCGTAGGTGCCGGGAGAGGACAGCCCCAGCATTTT.

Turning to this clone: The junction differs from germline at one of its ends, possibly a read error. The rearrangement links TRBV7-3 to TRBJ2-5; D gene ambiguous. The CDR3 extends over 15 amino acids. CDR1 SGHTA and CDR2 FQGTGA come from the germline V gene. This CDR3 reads CASSLGVADQETQYF. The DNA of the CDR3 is TGTGCCAGCAGCTTAGGGGTGGCGGACCAGGAGACCCAGTACTTC. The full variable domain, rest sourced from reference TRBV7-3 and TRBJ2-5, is GAGVSQTPSNKVTEKGKYVELRCDPISGHTALYWYRQSLGQGPEFLIYFQGTGAADDSGLPNDRFFAVRPEGSVSTLKIQRTERGDSAVYLCASSLGVADQETQYFGPGTRLLVL.

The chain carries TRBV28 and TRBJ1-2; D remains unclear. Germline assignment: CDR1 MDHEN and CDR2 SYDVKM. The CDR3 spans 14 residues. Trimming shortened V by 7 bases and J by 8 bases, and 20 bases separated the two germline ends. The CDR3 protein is CASTRPAIPAGYTF. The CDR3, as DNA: TGTGCCAGCACCAGACCGGCTATCCCGGCGGGCTACACCTTC.

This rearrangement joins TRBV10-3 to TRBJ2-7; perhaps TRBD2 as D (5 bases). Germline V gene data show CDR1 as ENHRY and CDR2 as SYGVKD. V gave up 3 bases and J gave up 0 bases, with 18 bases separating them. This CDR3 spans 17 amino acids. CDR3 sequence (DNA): TGTGCCATCAGTGAATCAAATAGAGGAGGTTTCTCCTACGAGCAGTACTTC. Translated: CAISESNRGGFSYEQYF.

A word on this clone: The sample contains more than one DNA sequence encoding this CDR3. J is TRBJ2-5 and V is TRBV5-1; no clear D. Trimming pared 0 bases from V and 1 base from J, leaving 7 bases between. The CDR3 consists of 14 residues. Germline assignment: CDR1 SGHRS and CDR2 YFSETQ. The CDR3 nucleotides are TGCGCCAGCAGCTTGGTTGGCAGCCAAGAGACCCAGTACTTC. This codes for CASSLVGSQETQYF.

The CDR3 coding sequence is TGTGCCAGCAGATCCTCCGGGACCGTATACACCGGGGAGCTGTTTTTT. The encoded protein is CASRSSGTVYTGELFF. This sequence joins TRBV28 and TRBJ2-2, with D tentatively TRBD1 or TRBD2 (5 bases each). This CDR3 has 16 amino acids. Germline CDR1 MDHEN, CDR2 SYDVKM. V lost 6 bases, J lost 3 bases, and 17 bases lay in between.

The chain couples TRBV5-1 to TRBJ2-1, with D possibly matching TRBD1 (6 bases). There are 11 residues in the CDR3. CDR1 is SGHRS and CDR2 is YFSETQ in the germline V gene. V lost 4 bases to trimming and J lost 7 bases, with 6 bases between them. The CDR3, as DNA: TGCGCCAGCAGCGGACAGAATGAGCAGTTCTTC. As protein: CASSGQNEQFF.

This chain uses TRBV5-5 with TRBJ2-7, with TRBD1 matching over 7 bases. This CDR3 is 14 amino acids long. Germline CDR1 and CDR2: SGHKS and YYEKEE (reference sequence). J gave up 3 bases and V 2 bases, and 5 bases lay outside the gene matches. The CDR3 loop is CASSFWDSSYEQYF. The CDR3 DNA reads TGTGCCAGCAGCTTCTGGGACAGTAGCTACGAGCAGTACTTC. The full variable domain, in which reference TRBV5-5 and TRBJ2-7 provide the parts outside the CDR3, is DAGVTQSPTHLIKTRGQQVTLRCSPISGHKSVSWYQQVLGQGPQFIFQYYEKEERGRGNFPDRFSARQFPNYSSELNVNALLLGDSALYLCASSFWDSSYEQYFGPGTRLTVT.

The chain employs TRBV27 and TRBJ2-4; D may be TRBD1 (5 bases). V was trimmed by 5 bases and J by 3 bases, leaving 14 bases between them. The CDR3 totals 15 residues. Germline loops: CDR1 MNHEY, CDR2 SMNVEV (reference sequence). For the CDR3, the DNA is TGTGCCAGCAGTGACCAGGGCTTAGGCAAAAACATTCAGTACTTC. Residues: CASSDQGLGKNIQYF.

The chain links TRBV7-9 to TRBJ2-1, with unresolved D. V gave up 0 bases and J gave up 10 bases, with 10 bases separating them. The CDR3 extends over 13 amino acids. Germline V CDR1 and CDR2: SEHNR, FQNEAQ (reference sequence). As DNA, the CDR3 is TGTGCCAGCAGCTTAGCGCTGGGCACAGAGCAGTTCTTC. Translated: CASSLALGTEQFF.

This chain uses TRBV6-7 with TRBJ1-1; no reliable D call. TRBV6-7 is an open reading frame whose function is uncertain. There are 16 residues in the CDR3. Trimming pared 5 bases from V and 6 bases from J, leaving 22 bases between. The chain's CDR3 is CASSTLTGEVISEAFF. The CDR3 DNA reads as TGTGCCAGCAGTACTCTCACGGGTGAAGTAATCTCTGAAGCTTTCTTT.